This T cell receptor beta chain comes out of a study of Ad26.COV2.S vaccination and SARS-CoV-2 variants. Whole-study context: The trial was COV1001 and the donor's arm was Ad26.COV2.S.

The treatment is: roughly 19 received Ad26.COV2.S at low or high dose, single or two shots; about 5 received placebo; per-sample allocation not given. The samples were gathered on day 63 after the first injection of vaccine or placebo. This CDR3 comprises 19 residues. Germline assignment: CDR1 SGHAT and CDR2 FQNNGV. J was trimmed by 0 bases and V by 1 base; bases with no gene match: 12. Profiling relied on immunoSEQ multiplex PCR, and the TCRdb table lists in-frame clones only, not all of them. The sample lists roughly 380,000 clones; around nine tenths were seen once. This clone was picked up a small number of times.

The V and J genes are TRBV11-2 and TRBJ2-3; 8 positions agree with TRBD2. The source of this sequence is a person between 18 and 65 years old who received the Ad26.COV2.S COVID-19 vaccine or a placebo. The sequencing used peripheral blood, collected in a trial of Ad26.COV2.S vaccine versus placebo. CDR3 sequence reads: CASSLAVVAGRTSTDTQYF. CDR3 sequence (DNA): TGTGCCAGCAGCTTAGCGGTAGTAGCGGGGAGGACTAGCACAGATACGCAGTATTTT.